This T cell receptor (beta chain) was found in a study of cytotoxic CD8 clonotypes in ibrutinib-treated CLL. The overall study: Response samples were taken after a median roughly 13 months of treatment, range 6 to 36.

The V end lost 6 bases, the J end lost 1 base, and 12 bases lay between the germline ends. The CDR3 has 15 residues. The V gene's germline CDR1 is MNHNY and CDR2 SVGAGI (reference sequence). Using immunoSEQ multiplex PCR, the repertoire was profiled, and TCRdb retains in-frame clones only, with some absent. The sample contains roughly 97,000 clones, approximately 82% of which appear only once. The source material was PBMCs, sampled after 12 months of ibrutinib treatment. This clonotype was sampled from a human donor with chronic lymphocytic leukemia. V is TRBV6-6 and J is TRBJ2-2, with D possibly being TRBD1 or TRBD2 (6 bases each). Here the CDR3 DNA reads TGTGCCAGCAGGGGCGGGACAAGGAACACCGGGGAGCTGTTTTTT. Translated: CASRGGTRNTGELFF.